The entry below describes one TCR beta chain. Its specificity is not known. Germline V gene data show CDR1 as SGHTA and CDR2 as FQGNSA. This CDR3 is 13 amino acids long. V lost 0 bases to trimming and J lost 5 bases, with 5 bases between them. This record comes from a study of a mutant IDH1 vaccine in newly diagnosed glioma. Study in general: Patients received vaccination from 4-6 weeks after radiotherapy alone, or with temozolomide cycles.

Documented time point: week 23, last vaccination. Each dose delivered 300 ug of mutant IDH1 20-mer peptide subcutaneously with imiquimod. This table comes from immunoSEQ multiplex PCR, and its TCRdb copy is limited to in-frame clones, with some not included. The data contain around 30,000 clones, approximately 80% of them singletons. This chain joins TRBV7-2 and TRBJ2-1; maybe TRBD1 (5 bases). This specimen consisted of PBMCs, obtained from a glioma patient whose treatment included an IDH1 peptide vaccine. The clonotype comes from a woman aged 18-29 years with glioma. The CDR3 DNA reads TGTGCCAGCAGCTTAGCCAGGGACAATGAGCAGTTCTTC. Its translation: CASSLARDNEQFF.